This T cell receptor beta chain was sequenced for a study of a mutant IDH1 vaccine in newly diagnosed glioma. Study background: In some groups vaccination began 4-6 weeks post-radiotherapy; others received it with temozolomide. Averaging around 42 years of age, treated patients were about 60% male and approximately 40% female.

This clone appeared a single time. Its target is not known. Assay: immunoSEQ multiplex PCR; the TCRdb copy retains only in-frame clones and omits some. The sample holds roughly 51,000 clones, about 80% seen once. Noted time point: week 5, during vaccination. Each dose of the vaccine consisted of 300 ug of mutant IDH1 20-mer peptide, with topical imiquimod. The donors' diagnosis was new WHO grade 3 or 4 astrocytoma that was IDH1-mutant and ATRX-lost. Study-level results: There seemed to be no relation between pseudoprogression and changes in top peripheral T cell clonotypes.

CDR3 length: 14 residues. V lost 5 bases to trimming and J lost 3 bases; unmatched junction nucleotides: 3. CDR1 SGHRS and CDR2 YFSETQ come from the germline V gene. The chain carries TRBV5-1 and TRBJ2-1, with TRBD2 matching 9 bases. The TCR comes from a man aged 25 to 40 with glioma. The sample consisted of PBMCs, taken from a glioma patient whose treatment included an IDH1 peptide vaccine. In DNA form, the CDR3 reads TGCGCCAGCAGATCTAGCGGGGACTACAATGAGCAGTTCTTC. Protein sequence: CASRSSGDYNEQFF.